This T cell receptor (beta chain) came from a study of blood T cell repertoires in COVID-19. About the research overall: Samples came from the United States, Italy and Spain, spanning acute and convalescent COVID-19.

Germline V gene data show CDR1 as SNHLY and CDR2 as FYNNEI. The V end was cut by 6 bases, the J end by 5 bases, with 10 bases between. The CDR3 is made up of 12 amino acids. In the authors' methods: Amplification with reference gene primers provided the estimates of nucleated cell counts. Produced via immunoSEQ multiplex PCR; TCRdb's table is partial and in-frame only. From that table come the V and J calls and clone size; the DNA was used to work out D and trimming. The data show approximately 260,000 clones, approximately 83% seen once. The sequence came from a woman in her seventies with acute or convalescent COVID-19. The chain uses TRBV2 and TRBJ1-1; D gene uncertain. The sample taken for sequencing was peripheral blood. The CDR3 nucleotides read TGTGCCAGCAGGGGCGCATGGACTGAAGCTTTCTTT. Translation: CASRGAWTEAFF.